One sample yielded the 18 T cell receptor beta chains listed below, sequenced in a study of HIV-infected patients and healthy controls. Alpha and beta constant-region primers primed reverse transcription of about 500 ng RNA. Using multiplexing indices, alpha and beta chain libraries were generated apart by chain-specific third strand synthesis. One entry per CDR3 protein results from TCRdb running MiXCR on the 5' RACE reads. The table includes around 7,800 distinct CDR3 sequences, 5% to 6.5% detected once. The repertoire came from unfractionated whole blood and reflected all unsorted peripheral T cells. Specimen: blood, collected before antiretroviral therapy. These TCRs come from an adult with HIV infection.

This clonotype is labeled as medium-sized. This sequence joins TRBV20-1 and TRBJ2-7; a possible D gene is TRBD1 (6 bases). The ends were cut back, 5 bases at V and 2 bases at J, with 7 bases in the middle. The CDR3 is 11 residues long. CDR1 and CDR2 from the germline V gene are DFQATT and SNEGSKA (reference sequence). CDR3 protein: CSAQGTYEQYF. For the CDR3, the DNA is TGCAGTGCTCAGGGGACCTACGAGCAGTACTTC.

The V call is TRBV14, the J call TRBJ2-1; D remains unclear. Germline CDR1 reads SGHDN; CDR2 reads FVKESK. The V end was cut by 3 bases, the J end by 2 bases, with 8 bases between. The CDR3 is 14 residues long. In DNA, the CDR3 is TGTGCCAGCAGCCACACCGGGCCCTACAATGAGCAGTTCTTC. Protein product: CASSHTGPYNEQFF.

The chain is built from TRBV12-3 or TRBV12-4 and TRBJ2-3; D not resolved. The CDR3 length is 14 residues. V was cut by 4 bases and J by 4 bases, with 12 bases left in between. The CDR3 loop is CASSWNPRADTQYF. CDR3 sequence (DNA): TGTGCCAGCAGTTGGAACCCGAGAGCAGATACGCAGTATTTT.

This clonotype qualifies as medium-sized. The chain recombines TRBV7-2 with TRBJ2-5, with 10 bases fitting TRBD2. V was pared by 6 bases and J by 5 bases, with 12 bases of the junction left unmatched. The germline gives CDR1 SGHTA, CDR2 FQGNSA. The CDR3 runs 16 residues. CDR3 bases: TGTGCCAGCAGGGAATCTAGCGGGGGCATATGGGAGACCCAGTACTTC. Its protein product is CASRESSGGIWETQYF.

By share of the sample, this clonotype is medium-sized (0.01 to 0.1%). This chain links TRBV12-3 or TRBV12-4 with TRBJ2-1; no definite D call. This CDR3 has 12 residues. The V and J ends lost 5 bases and 10 bases respectively, with 12 bases between them. CDR3 DNA sequence: TGTGCCAGCAGTCCCGGCCTCACCGAGCAGTTCTTC. Translating gives CASSPGLTEQFF.

This clonotype was counted at least ten times. The V call is TRBV7-8, the J call TRBJ2-2; D remains unclear. This CDR3 contains 12 residues. V was clipped by 1 base and J by 4 bases, with 1 base between them. Looked up from germline, CDR1 is SGHVS and CDR2 is FQNEAQ. CDR3 in amino acids: CASSLGTGELFF. The CDR3 region has the DNA TGTGCCAGCAGCTTAGGCACCGGGGAGCTGTTTTTT.

This clonotype is categorized as medium-sized (0.01 to 0.1%). J is TRBJ1-1 and V is TRBV12-3 or TRBV12-4, with a weak D call TRBD1 (5 bases). V gave up 4 bases and J gave up 6 bases, with 18 bases separating them. This CDR3 is built from 15 residues. The CDR3: CASSSLGGAGSEAFF. CDR3 DNA sequence: TGTGCCAGCAGTTCCCTCGGAGGGGCGGGGTCTGAAGCTTTCTTT.

This clonotype rates as medium-sized. V is TRBV7-2 and J is TRBJ2-1; 8 bases match TRBD2. Germline CDR1 is SGHTA and CDR2 is FQGNSA. The ends lost 1 base at V and 4 bases at J; junction bases unmatched: 6. The CDR3 is 16 residues long. The CDR3 spells CASSLVAGGAYNEQFF. CDR3 DNA sequence: TGTGCCAGCAGCTTAGTTGCGGGGGGCGCATACAATGAGCAGTTCTTC.

The table lists this clonotype with many counts. The chain combines TRBV4-1 with TRBJ1-6; D might be TRBD1 (5 bases). Germline assignment: CDR1 MGHRA and CDR2 YSYEKL. V was trimmed by 3 bases and J by 0 bases, leaving 12 bases between them. This CDR3 is 17 amino acids long. The CDR3 protein is CASSQLGGVSYNSPLHF. The CDR3 coding sequence is TGCGCCAGCAGCCAGCTGGGAGGGGTCTCCTATAATTCACCCCTCCACTTT.

This clonotype has at least ten counts. This chain joins TRBV7-2 and TRBJ1-2; D perhaps matches TRBD1 (5 bases). This CDR3 is built from 13 residues. Trimming pared 2 bases from V and 7 bases from J, leaving 11 bases between. Per germline, CDR1 SGHTA and CDR2 FQGNSA. CDR3 sequence reads: CASSLSREGGYTF. DNA of the CDR3: TGTGCCAGCAGCTTATCCAGGGAAGGTGGCTACACCTTC.

There are many counts of this clonotype. The chain carries TRBV20-1 and TRBJ2-3, with a weak D call TRBD2 (5 bases). The germline V and J ends were trimmed by 3 bases and 0 bases, with 13 bases remaining between them. Germline CDR1 reads DFQATT; CDR2 reads SNEGSKA (reference sequence). The CDR3 has 15 residues. In DNA form, the CDR3 reads TGCAGTGCTAGGCGGCTAGCCTTCAGCACAGATACGCAGTATTTT. Its translation: CSARRLAFSTDTQYF.

This clonotype was seen at least ten times. The V gene is TRBV24-1, the J gene TRBJ1-5, with 9 bases that match TRBD1. The length of the CDR3 is 15 residues. The germline V gene encodes CDR1 KGHDR and CDR2 SFDVKD. V trimming: 6 bases; J trimming: 1 base; junction bases outside the gene matches: 3. CDR3 sequence: CATSRTGASNQPQHF. The CDR3 DNA reads TGTGCCACCAGTAGGACAGGGGCGAGCAATCAGCCCCAGCATTTT.

This clonotype was seen repeatedly, ten times or more. This chain connects TRBV2 to TRBJ2-2; no reliable D call. The CDR3 has 12 residues. Trimming cost V 5 bases and J 7 bases, with 8 bases left between them. In germline, CDR1 is SNHLY, CDR2 FYNNEI. The CDR3 DNA reads as TGTGCCAGCAGTTACAGTGACGGGGAGCTGTTTTTT. This encodes CASSYSDGELFF.

This clonotype was seen ten or more times. The genes are TRBV7-3 and TRBJ1-1; D gene unclear. Germline V gene sequence: CDR1 SGHTA, CDR2 FQGTGA. This CDR3 region has 13 residues. V lost 5 bases and J lost 0, with 7 bases in between. CDR3 region: CASSLLVNTEAFF. DNA for the CDR3: TGTGCCAGCAGCCTCCTAGTGAACACTGAAGCTTTCTTT.

Within the sample, this clonotype is medium-sized. This rearrangement joins TRBV12-3 or TRBV12-4 to TRBJ1-4; 7 positions agree with TRBD1. V dropped 11 bases and J dropped 4; count of bases not matched to a gene: 16. The CDR3 sequence is 16 residues long. CDR3 loop: CAGTRQGLRNNEKLFF. The DNA for the CDR3 is TGTGCCGGTACCCGACAGGGCCTACGAAATAATGAAAAACTGTTTTTT.

This clonotype was detected many times. The junction does not match germline at one end; this may be a read error. The rearrangement links TRBV12-3 or TRBV12-4 to TRBJ2-4; 8 positions agree with TRBD1. CDR3 length equals 12 residues. Here the CDR3 reads CASSYSTGELNF. CDR3 coding DNA: TGTGCCAGCAGTTACTCGACAGGGGAGTTGAACTTC.

This clonotype was seen repeatedly, ten times or more. V is TRBV29-1 and J is TRBJ2-5; D uncertain. Deletions cut 3 bases from V and 2 bases from J, with 4 bases between. The CDR3 runs to 11 residues. The germline gives CDR1 SQVTM, CDR2 ANQGSEA. CDR3 in DNA: TGCAGCGTTGAGGGGCAAGAGACCCAGTACTTC. Translating gives CSVEGQETQYF. The full variable domain, its missing parts supplied by reference TRBV29-1 and TRBJ2-5, is SAVISQKPSRDICQRGTSLTIQCQVDSQVTMMFWYRQQPGQSLTLIATANQGSEATYESGFVIDKFPISRPNLTFSTLTVSNMSPEDSSIYLCSVEGQETQYFGPGTRLLVL.

This chain links TRBV27 with TRBJ1-2, with D maybe TRBD1 (5 bases). V shed 3 bases and J shed 7 bases, with 15 bases lying between them. CDR1 is MNHEY and CDR2 is SMNVEV in the germline V gene (reference sequence). The CDR3 has 14 residues. The CDR3 spells CASSFRDGSGGYTF. The CDR3 coding sequence is TGTGCCAGCAGTTTCCGGGACGGCTCTGGTGGCTACACCTTC.